This T cell receptor beta chain was found in a study of molecular identifiers for immune sequencing clone quantification. TCRdb used MiXCR to reprocess the PCR reads, holding one entry per CDR3 protein. The data hold around 40,000 distinct CDR3 sequences, with under 20% observed a single time. V was clipped by 5 bases and J by 1 base, with 15 bases between them. The CDR3 length is 15 residues. CDR1 is PRHDT, CDR2 FYEKMQ, per germline (reference sequence). This clonotype was detected many times. This TCR came from a human donor in good health. Some libraries in this study had Jurkat cell RNA spiked in. What was sequenced was naive CD8+ T cells from blood, with Jurkat cell RNA spiked in. As to subset: FACS-sorted CD8+CD4-CCR7+CD45RA+ naive T cells. The chain couples TRBV13 to TRBJ2-7; perhaps TRBD2 as D (6 bases). The CDR3 is CASSAGTRGSYEQYF. The CDR3 DNA reads as TGTGCCAGCAGCGCGGGGACTCGGGGGTCCTACGAGCAGTACTTC.